This T cell receptor beta chain is from a study of T cell responses to AZD1222 COVID-19 vaccine. Germline trimming cut 4 bases from V and 5 bases from J; bases unmatched to any gene: 7. Per the germline V gene, CDR1 is SGHDT and CDR2 is YYEEEE. The CDR3 loop spans 15 amino acids. Assay used: immunoSEQ multiplex PCR; TCRdb lists only in-frame clones, some missing. This table holds more than 95,000 clones, roughly nine tenths found once. To note about this clone: Its antigen is currently unknown.

Study-wide findings and caveats: Spike-wide vaccine-associated CD4 TCRs dominated at 160-218 and 743-854.

The source of this sequence is an adult in good health. The sequenced sample was peripheral blood, obtained on day 0 of AZD1222 vaccination. This rearrangement joins TRBV5-6 to TRBJ2-5; 11 nucleotides agree with TRBD2. The CDR3 is CASSQTSGRSETQYF. The CDR3 DNA is TGTGCCAGCAGCCAAACTAGCGGGAGATCGGAGACCCAGTACTTC.